This T cell receptor (beta chain) was sequenced in a study of graft-versus-host responses after intestinal transplantation. Background on the study: Grafts that recipients had were multivisceral, liver-intestinal, or isolated intestinal transplants. Anti-thymocyte globulin induction preceded about 3 years of tacrolimus and steroid maintenance in all recipients.

Clones were sequenced by immunoSEQ multiplex PCR, and TCRdb holds only the in-frame ones, with some missing. The table includes nearly 20,000 clones, roughly nine tenths detected once. To note about this clone: The antigen is undetermined.

Study-wide results and limits: Individuals who had graft-donor T cell macrochimerism had allografts that showed high graft-versus-host to host-versus-graft clonal ratios. Detection of GvH clones occurred in recipient marrow, and some had their first appearance in ileum or blood.

Germline V gene lookup returns CDR1 SGHTA and CDR2 FQGTGA. CDR3 length: 12 amino acids. The V and J ends lost 11 bases and 7 bases respectively, with 17 bases between them. The sequence came from a human patient who received an intestinal transplant, so some T cells may come from the graft donor. The source was PBMCs, collected less than 240 days after intestinal transplant. The chain has TRBV7-3 and TRBJ1-2; tentatively, D is TRBD1 (5 bases). The CDR3, as DNA: TGTGCCCGCACCGGGGGTAACGGTGGCTACACCTTC. Its translation: CARTGGNGGYTF. Complete variable domain (other parts from reference TRBV7-3 and TRBJ1-2): GAGVSQTPSNKVTEKGKYVELRCDPISGHTALYWYRQSLGQGPEFLIYFQGTGAADDSGLPNDRFFAVRPEGSVSTLKIQRTERGDSAVYLCARTGGNGGYTFGSGTRLTVV.